Each of the 23 T cell receptor beta chains below was sequenced from the same sample in a study of blood T cell repertoires in COVID-19. Generated by immunoSEQ multiplex PCR, the TCRdb table keeps only in-frame clones and is missing some. Of 25,000 to 35,000 clones in the sample, approximately 90% were seen once. The sample taken for sequencing was peripheral blood. Every receptor here comes from a man older than 75 with acute or convalescent COVID-19.

The chain carries TRBV18 and TRBJ2-5; TRBD1 agrees at 8 bases. V lost 4 bases and J lost 4; bases outside the gene matches: 8. The V gene's germline CDR1 is KGHSH and CDR2 LQKENI. There are 15 residues in the CDR3. DNA of the CDR3: TGTGCCAGCTCACAACACCAGGGGGCAGGAGAGACCCAGTACTTC. This codes for CASSQHQGAGETQYF.

This rearrangement joins TRBV3-1 (or the pseudogene TRBV3-2) to TRBJ2-7; TRBD1 is a possible D gene (6 bases). This CDR3 spans 14 amino acids. CDR1 is LGHDT and CDR2 is YNNKEL in the germline V gene (reference sequence). V lost 0 bases and J 5 bases, leaving 11 bases between the germline ends. The CDR3 DNA is TGTGCCAGCAGCCAAGAAGACAGGAAGAACGAGCAGTACTTC. It yields the protein CASSQEDRKNEQYF.

The chain links TRBV5-1 to TRBJ2-2; the match to TRBD1 covers 12 bases. The J segment lost 7 bases and the V segment lost 3 bases, leaving 4 bases of the junction unmatched. The CDR3 covers 15 residues. CDR1 SGHRS and CDR2 YFSETQ come from the germline V gene. The CDR3 DNA sequence: TGCGCCAGCAGCTCGGGACAGGGGGCGAGCGGGGAGCTGTTTTTT. It yields the protein CASSSGQGASGELFF.

The rearrangement uses TRBV27 and TRBJ1-1; unclear D gene. The V and J ends lost 2 bases and 10 bases respectively, with 17 bases between them. This CDR3 spans 14 amino acids. Per the germline V gene, CDR1 is MNHEY and CDR2 is SMNVEV (reference sequence). Written as DNA, the CDR3 is TGTGCCAGCAGTTTACGGGATGGACGACGAACAGCTTTCTTT. Amino acid sequence: CASSLRDGRRTAFF.

The V and J genes are TRBV24-1 and TRBJ2-1, with D possibly TRBD1 on 6 matching bases. The CDR3 runs to 12 residues. The V gene's germline CDR1 is KGHDR and CDR2 SFDVKD. The V and J ends lost 10 bases and 6 bases respectively, with 12 bases between them. The CDR3 loop is CATQGPRNEQFF. DNA of the CDR3: TGTGCCACACAGGGTCCCCGCAATGAGCAGTTCTTC.

This clone was seen just once. The genes are TRBV7-3 and TRBJ1-2; 12 bases line up with TRBD1. Germline loops: CDR1 SGHTA, CDR2 FQGTGA. CDR3 length: 18 residues. Trimming at V came to 5 bases and at J to 3 bases, leaving 13 bases not matched to a gene. The CDR3 DNA reads as TGTGCCAGCAGCACGGCCGGGACAGGGGGCCTTGGGTACTATGGCTACACCTTC. Its translation: CASSTAGTGGLGYYGYTF.

V and J are TRBV14 and TRBJ1-2, with 9 bases aligning to TRBD1. This CDR3 spans 16 amino acids. CDR1 and CDR2 (germline): SGHDN, FVKESK. The V gene end was trimmed by 4 bases and the J gene end by 3 bases; junction bases not matched to a gene: 9. The CDR3 here is CASSPVQGAEDYGYTF. Here the CDR3 DNA reads TGTGCCAGCAGCCCTGTACAGGGGGCGGAGGACTATGGCTACACCTTC.

The chain combines TRBV27 with TRBJ1-4, with 7 bases that match TRBD1. Germline-derived CDR1 and CDR2 are MNHEY and SMNVEV (reference sequence). This CDR3 has 15 amino acids. V was clipped by 3 bases and J by 3 bases; unmatched bases: 4. The CDR3 DNA reads as TGTGCCAGCAGTTTCGGGACAGCCCCTAATGAAAAACTGTTTTTT. Its translation: CASSFGTAPNEKLFF.

The chain links TRBV5-5 to TRBJ1-3, with D possibly matching TRBD1 (6 bases). The germline gives CDR1 SGHKS, CDR2 YYEKEE (reference sequence). Trimming removed 1 base at V and 0 bases at J, with 11 bases between. The CDR3 is made up of 16 amino acids. The chain's CDR3 is CASSLPDRSSGNTIYF. The CDR3, as DNA: TGTGCCAGCAGCTTGCCGGACAGATCCTCTGGAAACACCATATATTTT. The whole variable domain, remainder taken from reference TRBV5-5 and TRBJ1-3, is DAGVTQSPTHLIKTRGQQVTLRCSPISGHKSVSWYQQVLGQGPQFIFQYYEKEERGRGNFPDRFSARQFPNYSSELNVNALLLGDSALYLCASSLPDRSSGNTIYFGEGSWLTVV.

The chain employs TRBV6-5 and TRBJ2-7; 9 nucleotides align to TRBD1. This CDR3 spans 15 amino acids. Germline trimming cut 6 bases from V and 0 bases from J; bases unmatched to any gene: 6. Germline CDR1 reads MNHEY; CDR2 reads SVGAGI. CDR3 coding DNA: TGTGCCAGCAGCAGCCGGGACAGGGCCTCCTACGAGCAGTACTTC. The encoded protein is CASSSRDRASYEQYF.

This clone occurred a few times. V gene TRBV7-2 combines with J gene TRBJ2-2; 8 positions agree with TRBD2. CDR1 is SGHTA, CDR2 FQGNSA, per germline. The CDR3 is 16 amino acids. With 1 base clipped from V and 5 bases from J, the junction kept 6 bases outside the gene matches. The DNA of the CDR3 is TGTGCCAGCAGCTTAGAGGGGGGACTAGTTACCGGGGAGCTGTTTTTT. Its protein is CASSLEGGLVTGELFF.

The chain recombines TRBV7-6 with TRBJ2-3; D unclear. CDR3 length equals 15 residues. The V end lost 1 base, the J end lost 0 bases, and 8 bases lay between the germline ends. CDR1 and CDR2 from the germline V gene are SGHVS and FNYEAQ. Written as DNA, the CDR3 is TGTGCCAGCAGCTTAGGAGGCCCCAGCACAGATACGCAGTATTTT. Translating gives CASSLGGPSTDTQYF.

The chain couples TRBV11-2 to TRBJ2-7, with D possibly being TRBD2 (5 bases). In germline, CDR1 is SGHAT, CDR2 FQNNGV. This CDR3 comprises 16 residues. V lost 5 bases, J lost 1 base, and 18 bases lay in between. This chain's CDR3 is CASSPPASWASYEQYF. CDR3 in DNA: TGTGCCAGCAGCCCCCCGGCTAGCTGGGCTTCCTACGAGCAGTACTTC.

This chain joins TRBV19 and TRBJ2-5; D not certain. V lost 4 bases to trimming and J lost 2 bases, with 14 bases between them. CDR1 and CDR2 from the germline V gene are LNHDA and SQIVND (reference sequence). The CDR3 contains 15 residues. CDR3 protein: CASSNGGPGQETQYF. The CDR3 DNA follows: TGTGCCAGTAGTAACGGCGGCCCTGGACAAGAGACCCAGTACTTC.

The genes are TRBV20-1 and TRBJ2-3; 7 bases fit TRBD1. The V segment lost 3 bases and the J segment 4 bases; nucleotides outside the gene matches: 4. Per the germline V gene, CDR1 is DFQATT and CDR2 is SNEGSKA (reference sequence). This CDR3 is built from 13 residues. The CDR3 coding sequence is TGCAGTGCTAGTCAGCAGGGGGCAGATACGCAGTATTTT. This translates into CSASQQGADTQYF.

The chain carries TRBV6-4 and TRBJ2-2; D perhaps matches TRBD2 (6 bases). The CDR3 totals 15 residues. V was clipped by 5 bases and J by 6 bases, with 16 bases between them. Germline CDR1 and CDR2: MRHNA and SNTAGT. This CDR3 reads CASSLGGDLPGELFF. The CDR3, as DNA: TGTGCCAGCAGTCTGGGGGGTGATCTTCCCGGGGAGCTGTTTTTT.

The chain uses TRBV5-4 and TRBJ1-2; a possible D gene is TRBD1 (5 bases). Germline assignment: CDR1 SGHNT and CDR2 YYREEE (reference sequence). The CDR3 is 13 amino acids. The V gene lost 5 bases and the J gene lost 2 bases, with 10 bases spanning the gap. CDR3 amino acids: CASSPGVNYGYTF. DNA of the CDR3: TGTGCCAGCAGTCCGGGGGTGAACTATGGCTACACCTTC.

This sequence joins TRBV6-1 and TRBJ1-4, with D unclear. V lost 3 bases to trimming and J lost 6 bases, with 11 bases between them. The CDR3 runs 14 residues. Per the germline V gene, CDR1 is MNHNS and CDR2 is SASEGT. CDR3 coding DNA: TGTGCCAGCAGTGACAGGCCCCAGGATGAAAAACTGTTTTTT. It codes for CASSDRPQDEKLFF.

This chain connects TRBV7-2 to TRBJ2-3; maybe TRBD2 (7 bases). V gave up 4 bases and J gave up 4 bases, with 18 bases separating them. This CDR3 is built from 16 residues. Germline CDR1 SGHTA, CDR2 FQGNSA. In DNA, the CDR3 is TGTGCCAGCAGCTCATTGGCCCCGGGGGGCCCAGATACGCAGTATTTT. It yields the protein CASSSLAPGGPDTQYF.

This clone appeared a few times. The rearrangement links TRBV6-1 to TRBJ2-3; TRBD2 matches at 8 bases. With V trimmed by 2 bases and J by 4 bases, 2 bases remained unmatched. Germline CDR1 is MNHNS and CDR2 is SASEGT. There are 14 residues in the CDR3. The CDR3 DNA is TGTGCCAGCAGTGAATCGGGGGGGGCAGATACGCAGTATTTT. It yields the protein CASSESGGADTQYF.

This sequence joins TRBV5-8 and TRBJ2-3; 7 bases fit TRBD1. The germline gives CDR1 SGHTS, CDR2 YDEGEE. This CDR3 has 14 amino acids. V lost 2 bases, J lost 2 bases, and 2 bases stayed unmatched. CDR3 sequence: CASSFQGVTDTQYF. CDR3 bases: TGTGCCAGCAGCTTCCAGGGGGTCACAGATACGCAGTATTTT.

The V call is TRBV5-1, the J call TRBJ2-2; a possible D gene is TRBD1 (5 bases). The CDR3 loop spans 15 amino acids. V lost 0 bases and J lost 5, with 11 bases in between. CDR1 is SGHRS and CDR2 is YFSETQ in the germline V gene. The DNA for the CDR3 is TGCGCCAGCAGCTTGGGACAGACGTTTACCGGGGAGCTGTTTTTT. Translated, it gives CASSLGQTFTGELFF.

This clone was recorded once. The genes are TRBV6-5 and TRBJ2-1; 10 bases are a match to TRBD1. CDR3 size: 14 residues. V lost 3 bases to trimming and J lost 12 bases; unmatched junction nucleotides: 8. Looked up from germline, CDR1 is MNHEY and CDR2 is SVGAGI. In DNA, the CDR3 is TGTGCCAGCAGTTATTCTCCGGGACAGGGGACGCAGTTCTTC. This gives the protein CASSYSPGQGTQFF.